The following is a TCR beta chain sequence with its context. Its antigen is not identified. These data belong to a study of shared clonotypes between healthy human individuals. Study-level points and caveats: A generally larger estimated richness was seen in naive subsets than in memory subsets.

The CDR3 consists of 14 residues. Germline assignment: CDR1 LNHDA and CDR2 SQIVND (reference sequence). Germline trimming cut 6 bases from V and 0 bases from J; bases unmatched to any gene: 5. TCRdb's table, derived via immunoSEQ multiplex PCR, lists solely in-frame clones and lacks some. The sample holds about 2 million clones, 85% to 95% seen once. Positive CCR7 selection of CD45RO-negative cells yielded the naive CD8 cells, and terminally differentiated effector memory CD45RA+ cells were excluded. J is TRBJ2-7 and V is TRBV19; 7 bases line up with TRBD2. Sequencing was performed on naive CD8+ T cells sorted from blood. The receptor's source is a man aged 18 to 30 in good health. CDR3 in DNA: TGTGCCAGTAGGCTAGCGGACGACTCCTACGAGCAGTACTTC. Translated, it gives CASRLADDSYEQYF. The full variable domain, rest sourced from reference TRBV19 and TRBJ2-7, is DGGITQSPKYLFRKEGQNVTLSCEQNLNHDAMYWYRQDPGQGLRLIYYSQIVNDFQKGDIAEGYSVSREKKESFPLTVTSAQKNPTAFYLCASRLADDSYEQYFGPGTRLTVT.